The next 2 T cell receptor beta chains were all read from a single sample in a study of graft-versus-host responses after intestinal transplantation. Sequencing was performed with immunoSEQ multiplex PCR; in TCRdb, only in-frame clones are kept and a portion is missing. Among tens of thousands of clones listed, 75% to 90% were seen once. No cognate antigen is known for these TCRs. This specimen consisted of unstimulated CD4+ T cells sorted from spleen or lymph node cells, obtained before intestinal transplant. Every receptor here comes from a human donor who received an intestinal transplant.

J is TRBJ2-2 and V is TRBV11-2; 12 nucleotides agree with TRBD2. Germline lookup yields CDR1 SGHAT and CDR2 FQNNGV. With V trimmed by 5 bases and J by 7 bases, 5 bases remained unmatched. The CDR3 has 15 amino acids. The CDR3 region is CASSPGLAGHGELFF. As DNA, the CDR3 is TGTGCCAGCAGCCCTGGACTAGCGGGGCACGGGGAGCTGTTTTTT.

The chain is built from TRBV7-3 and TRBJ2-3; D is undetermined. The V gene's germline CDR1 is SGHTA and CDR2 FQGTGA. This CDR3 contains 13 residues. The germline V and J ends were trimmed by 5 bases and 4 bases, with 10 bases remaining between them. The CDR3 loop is CASSPPASDTQYF. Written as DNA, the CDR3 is TGTGCCAGCAGCCCCCCCGCGTCAGATACGCAGTATTTT.